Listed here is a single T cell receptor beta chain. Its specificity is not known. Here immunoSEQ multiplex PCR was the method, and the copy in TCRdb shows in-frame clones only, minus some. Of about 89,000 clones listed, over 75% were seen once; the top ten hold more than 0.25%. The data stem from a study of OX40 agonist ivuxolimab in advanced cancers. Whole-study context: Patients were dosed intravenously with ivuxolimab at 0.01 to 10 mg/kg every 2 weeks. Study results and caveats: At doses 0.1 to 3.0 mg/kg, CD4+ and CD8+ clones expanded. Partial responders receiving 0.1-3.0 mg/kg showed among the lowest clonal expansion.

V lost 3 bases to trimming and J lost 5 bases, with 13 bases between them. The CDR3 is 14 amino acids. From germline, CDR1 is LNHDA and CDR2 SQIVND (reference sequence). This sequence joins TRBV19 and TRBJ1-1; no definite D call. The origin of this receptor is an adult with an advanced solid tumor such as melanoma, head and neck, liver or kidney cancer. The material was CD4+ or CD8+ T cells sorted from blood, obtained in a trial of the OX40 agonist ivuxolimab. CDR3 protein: CASSITGGWTEAFF. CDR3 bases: TGTGCCAGTAGTATCACTGGAGGGTGGACTGAAGCTTTCTTT.